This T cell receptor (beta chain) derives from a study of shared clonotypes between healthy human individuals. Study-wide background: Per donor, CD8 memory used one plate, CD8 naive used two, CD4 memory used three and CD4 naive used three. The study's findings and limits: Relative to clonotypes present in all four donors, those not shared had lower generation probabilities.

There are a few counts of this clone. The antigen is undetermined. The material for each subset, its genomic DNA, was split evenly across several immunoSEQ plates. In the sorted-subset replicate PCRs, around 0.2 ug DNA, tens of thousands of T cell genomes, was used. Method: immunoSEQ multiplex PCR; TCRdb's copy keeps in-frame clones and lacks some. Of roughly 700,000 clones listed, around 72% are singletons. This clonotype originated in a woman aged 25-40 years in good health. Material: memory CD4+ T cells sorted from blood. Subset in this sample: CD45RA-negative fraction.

The CDR3 sequence: CASRAVRGTGELFF. CDR3 DNA sequence: TGTGCCAGCAGGGCGGTTCGCGGCACCGGGGAGCTGTTTTTT. The chain combines TRBV11-2 with TRBJ2-2, with D hard to call. Germline V gene data show CDR1 as SGHAT and CDR2 as FQNNGV. This CDR3 contains 14 residues. Trimming left V 6 bases short and J 4 bases short, with 12 bases between.